The clone carrying this T cell receptor beta chain was counted many times. The source of the sample is a study of regulatory T cells in long-lasting Graves disease. Time point meaning: newly diagnosed GD, antithyroid drugs for less than 3 months. The TCR library was prepared using RNA isolated from PBMCs. This CDR3 is built from 14 residues. V was shortened by 1 base and J by 2 bases, with 8 bases between the two germline ends. CDR1 is SGHVS, CDR2 FQNEAQ, per germline. For TCR beta, libraries came from iRepertoire HTBI primers and Arm-PCR of CDR3 regions. Each CDR3 protein is one row after TCRdb ran MiXCR on the multiplex PCR reads. This table holds about 400,000 distinct CDR3 sequences, under 20% found once. In addition, the sample was reused for a study of T cells in Graves' hyperthyroidism and ophthalmopathy.

The chain is built from TRBV7-8 and TRBJ1-2; TRBD1 is a possible D gene (5 bases). This clonotype was sampled from a woman between 18 and 29 years old with Graves disease. The sample here was peripheral blood mononuclear cells (PBMCs), taken at new diagnosis, from a patient treated with antithyroid drugs. CDR3 in amino acids: CASSLGGANYGYTF. The DNA for the CDR3 is TGTGCCAGCAGCTTAGGTGGGGCGAACTATGGCTACACCTTC.